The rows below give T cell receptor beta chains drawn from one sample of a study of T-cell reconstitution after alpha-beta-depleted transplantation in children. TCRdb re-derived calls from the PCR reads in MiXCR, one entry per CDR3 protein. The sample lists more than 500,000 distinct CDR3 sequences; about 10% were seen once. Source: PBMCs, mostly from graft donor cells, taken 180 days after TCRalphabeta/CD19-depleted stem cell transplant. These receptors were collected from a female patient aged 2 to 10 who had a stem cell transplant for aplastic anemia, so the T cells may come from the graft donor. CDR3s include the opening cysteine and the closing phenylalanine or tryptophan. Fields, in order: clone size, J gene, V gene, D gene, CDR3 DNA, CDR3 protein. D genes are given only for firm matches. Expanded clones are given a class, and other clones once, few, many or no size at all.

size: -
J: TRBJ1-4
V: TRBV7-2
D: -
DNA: TGTGCCAGCAGCTTCCGGGACGCTAATGAAAAACTGTTTTTT
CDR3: CASSFRDANEKLFF

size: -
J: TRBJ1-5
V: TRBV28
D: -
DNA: TGTGCCAGCAGCCCCTCCCGTAGGGGCAATCAGCCCCAGCATTTT
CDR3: CASSPSRRGNQPQHF

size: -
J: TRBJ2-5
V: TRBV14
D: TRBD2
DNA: TGTGCCAGCAGCCAAGGGACTAGCGGGGCAACTTGGGAGACCCAGTACTTC
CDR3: CASSQGTSGATWETQYF

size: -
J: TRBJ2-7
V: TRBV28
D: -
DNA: TGTGCCAGCGGGTCGTCGGGGAACGAGCAGTACTTC
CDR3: CASGSSGNEQYF

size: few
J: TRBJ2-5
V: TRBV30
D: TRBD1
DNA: TGTGCCTTGGATTGGGCAGGGGGACAAGAGACCCAGTACTTC
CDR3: CALDWAGGQETQYF

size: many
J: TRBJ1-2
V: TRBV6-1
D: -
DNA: TGTGCCAGCAGTCCGGACAGCTTCTATGGCTACACCTTC
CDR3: CASSPDSFYGYTF

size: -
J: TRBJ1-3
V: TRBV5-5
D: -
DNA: TGTGCCAGCAGCTTGGCTGCAGGGGCGTCTGGAAACACCATATATTTT
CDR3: CASSLAAGASGNTIYF

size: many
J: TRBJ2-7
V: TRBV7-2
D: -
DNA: TGTGCCAGCAGCTTAGGGGGAGCTACCTACGAGCAGTACTTC
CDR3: CASSLGGATYEQYF

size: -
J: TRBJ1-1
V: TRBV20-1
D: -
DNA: TGCAGTGCTAGAGATTTTTTGTCCAGAGGAGCTTTCTTT
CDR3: CSARDFLSRGAFF

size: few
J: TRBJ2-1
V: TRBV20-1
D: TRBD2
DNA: TGCAGTGCTTTGGGACTAGCGGGAGGGTTAGATGAGCAGTTCTTC
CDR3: CSALGLAGGLDEQFF

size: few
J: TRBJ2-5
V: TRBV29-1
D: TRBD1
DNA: TGCAGCGCCGACAGGGTTCAAGAGACCCAGTACTTC
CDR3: CSADRVQETQYF

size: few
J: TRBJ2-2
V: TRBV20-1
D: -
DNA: TGCAGTGCCACGGACTGGGCGGTCACCGGGGAGCTGTTTTTT
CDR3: CSATDWAVTGELFF

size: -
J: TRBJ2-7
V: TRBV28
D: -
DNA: TGTGCCAGCAGTTCACAAGGGGTAGGCTACGAGCAGTACTTC
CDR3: CASSSQGVGYEQYF

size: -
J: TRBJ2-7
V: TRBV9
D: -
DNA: TGTGCCAGCAGCGTAGTCGAGGGGTCCTACGAGCAGTACTTC
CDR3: CASSVVEGSYEQYF

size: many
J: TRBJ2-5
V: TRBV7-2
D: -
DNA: TGTGCCAGCAGGGATACCGGGTCAGCAACCCGAGAGACCCAGTACTTC
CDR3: CASRDTGSATRETQYF

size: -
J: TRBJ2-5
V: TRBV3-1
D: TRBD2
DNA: TGTGCCAGCAGCCTACCGACTAGCGGAGTTACCAACCCAGAGACCCAGTACTTC
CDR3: CASSLPTSGVTNPETQYF

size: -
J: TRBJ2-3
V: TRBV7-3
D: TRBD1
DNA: TGTGCCAGCAGCTTGCAGGACAGGCCACGGAGCACAGATACGCAGTATTTT
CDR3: CASSLQDRPRSTDTQYF

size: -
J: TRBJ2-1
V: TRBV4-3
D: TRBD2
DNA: TGCGCCAGCAGCCAGACGACTAGCGAGCACAATGAGCAGTTCTTC
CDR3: CASSQTTSEHNEQFF

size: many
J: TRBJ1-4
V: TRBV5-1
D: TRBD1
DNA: TGCGCCAGCAGACCAGGACAGGCGCGTGAAAAACTGTTTTTT
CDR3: CASRPGQAREKLFF

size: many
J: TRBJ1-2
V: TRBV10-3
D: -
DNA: TGTGCCTCCTCAGAGGGACAAAACTATGGCTACACCTTC
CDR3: CASSEGQNYGYTF

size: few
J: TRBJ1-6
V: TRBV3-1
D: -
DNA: TGTGCCAGCAGTCCTCTGGGGGCCGATTCACCCCTCCACTTT
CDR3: CASSPLGADSPLHF

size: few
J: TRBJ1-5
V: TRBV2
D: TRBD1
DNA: TGTGCCAGCAGTGGACAGGGGGCACCGCAGCCCCAGCATTTT
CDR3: CASSGQGAPQPQHF

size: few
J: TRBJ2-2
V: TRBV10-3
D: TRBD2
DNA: TGTGCCATCAGTGAGACTAGCGGGATAAACACCGGGGAGCTGTTTTTT
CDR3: CAISETSGINTGELFF

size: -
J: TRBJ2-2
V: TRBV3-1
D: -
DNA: TGTGCCAGCAGCCAAAGACAGGGAGGCGACACCGGGGACCTGTTTTTT
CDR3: CASSQRQGGDTGDLFF

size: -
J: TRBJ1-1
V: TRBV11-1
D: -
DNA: TGTGCCAGCAGCTTATCCGCTACAGGGCTAGGGGGAACGAACACTGAAGCTTTCTTT
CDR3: CASSLSATGLGGTNTEAFF

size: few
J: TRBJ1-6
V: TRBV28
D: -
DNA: TGTGCCAGCAGTTTTCCCTCCGACGTCTATAATTCACCCCTCCACTTT
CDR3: CASSFPSDVYNSPLHF

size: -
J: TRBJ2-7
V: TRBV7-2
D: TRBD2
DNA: TGTGCCAGCAACATAGCGGGAGCTTTGGAGCAGTACTTC
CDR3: CASNIAGALEQYF

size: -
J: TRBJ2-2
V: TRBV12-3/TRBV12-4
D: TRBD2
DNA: TGTGCCAGCAGTTTATTGTGGCGGGAGCGGGAGTTCCCCAACACCGGGGAGCTGTTTTTT
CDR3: CASSLLWREREFPNTGELFF

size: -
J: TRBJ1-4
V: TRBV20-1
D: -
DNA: TGCAGTGCTATCCGGGCTAATGAAAAACTGTTTTTT
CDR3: CSAIRANEKLFF

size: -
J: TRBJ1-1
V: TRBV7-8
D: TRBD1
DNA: TGTGCCAGCAGCAATAAAGGGGGCCAATCATTCTGGGAAGCTTTCTTT
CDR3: CASSNKGGQSFWEAFF

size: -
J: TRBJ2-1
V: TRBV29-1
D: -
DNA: TGCAGCGTTGTTCCTGCCGGGACTGGGTCCTACAATGAGCAGTTCTTC
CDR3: CSVVPAGTGSYNEQFF

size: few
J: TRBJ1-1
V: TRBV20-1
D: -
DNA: TGCAGTGCTAAGATCCCGACGGCTTTCTTT
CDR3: CSAKIPTAFF

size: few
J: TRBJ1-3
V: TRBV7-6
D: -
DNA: TGTGCCAGCAGCCAGACTCAGTCCTCTGGAAACACCATATATTTT
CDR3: CASSQTQSSGNTIYF

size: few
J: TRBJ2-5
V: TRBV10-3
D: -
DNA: TGTGCCATCAGTGGATGGGGAGAACCAGAGACCCAGTACTTC
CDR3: CAISGWGEPETQYF

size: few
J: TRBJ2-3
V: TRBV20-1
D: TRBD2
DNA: TGCAGTGCTAGCCCACTAGCGGATAACACAGATACGCAGTATTTT
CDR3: CSASPLADNTDTQYF

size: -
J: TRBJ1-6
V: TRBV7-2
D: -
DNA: TGTGCCAGCAGCTTCCATGGAAGGGTCCGGGCTAATTCACCCCTCCACTTT
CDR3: CASSFHGRVRANSPLHF

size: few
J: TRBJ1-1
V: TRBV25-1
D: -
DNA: TGTGCCAGCAGTGAATATCGGGGCAACACTGAAGCTTTCTTT
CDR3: CASSEYRGNTEAFF

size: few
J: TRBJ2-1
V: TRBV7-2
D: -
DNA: TGTGCCAGCAGCTTCGGGGAATCTGAGCAGTTCTTC
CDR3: CASSFGESEQFF